This TCR beta chain appears in the sequencing data of a study of beta chain features in type 1 diabetes. Overall study findings and caveats: When Type 1 diabetes patients were examined, their TCRB CDR3s proved moderately but significantly shorter in all four CD4+ subsets. For TCRB rearrangement, an influence of HLA type remained unresolved here.

This CDR3 contains 17 residues. V lost 0 bases and J 0 bases, leaving 12 bases between the germline ends. The germline V gene has CDR1 GTSNPN and CDR2 SVGIG (reference sequence). Expressed TCRB transcripts were sequenced after all isolated RNA was converted to cDNA. Profiling relied on immunoSEQ multiplex PCR, and the TCRdb table lists in-frame clones only, not all of them. The data hold hundreds of thousands of clones, with approximately 8.2% observed a single time. Remarks on this clone: Its antigen is unidentified.

The genes are TRBV30 and TRBJ2-6; no reliable D call. The sequence derives from a woman between 18 and 29 years old in good health. The specimen was central memory CD4+ T cells from blood. The CDR3 sequence is CAWSVLWRISGANVLTF. DNA of the CDR3: TGTGCCTGGAGTGTATTGTGGCGGATCTCTGGGGCCAACGTCCTGACTTTC. The full variable domain, its missing parts supplied by reference TRBV30 and TRBJ2-6, is SQTIHQWPATLVQPVGSPLSLECTVEGTSNPNLYWYRQAAGRGLQLLFYSVGIGQISSEVPQNLSASRPQDRQFILSSKKLLLSDSGFYLCAWSVLWRISGANVLTFGAGSRLTVL.